The entry below gives a single T cell receptor beta chain sequence along with its context. What antigen it recognizes has not been identified. No base qualities exist here, and no much larger clone lies one base off it. This sample stems from a study of blood T cell repertoires in COVID-19 (TCRdb year 2020). With regard to the full study: Samples from collaborators originated in the United States, Italy and Spain and spanned both the acute and convalescent phases of COVID-19. The material from the prospective study consisted of cDNA or gDNA derived from T cells, B-cell-depleted T cells, or PBMCs. Subjects who had been exposed to COVID-19, were actively infected with it, or had recovered from it provided the deeply sampled blood TCRbeta repertoires that made up the dataset. A freely available public database, intended as a resource for researchers studying the immune response to SARS-CoV-2, is where the repertoires were released. Samples were obtained from the ongoing ImmuneRACE study (first 160 participants) and from roughly 1,300 subjects provided by 6 global collaborators. A de-identified subject ID, COVID-19 status, age in years and sex were almost always included in the sample metadata. Where available, HLA class I and class II types were obtained from metadata supplied by the sample provider rather than from assay-based typing.

Whole blood was collected in K2EDTA tubes by collaborating institutions according to the institutions' own protocols. For TCRbeta analysis, collaborator samples were shipped as frozen whole blood, as isolated PBMCs, or as DNA extracted from either sample type. TCRbeta CDR3 regions were amplified from genomic DNA by means of the immunoSEQ Assay, a bias-controlled multiplex PCR. Per the source publication's procedure: The number of nucleated cells in each sample was estimated by amplification of reference gene primers within the assay. To quantify the absolute abundance of each unique TCRbeta CDR3 rearrangement, sequence reads were collapsed and filtered. For each sample, productive Simpson clonality was calculated as the square root of Simpson's diversity index over productive rearrangements. In its TCRdb copy, this immuneACCESS table keeps in-frame sequences only and misses some clones. Where compared with another copy, unresolved V genes explain less than half of these, and the others have no known cause. V and J calls and clone size are those listed in that table; D and trimming were worked out from the DNA. This sample has fewer than 250,000 clones in its table, and roughly 78% of those were observed once. The top ten constitute about 12% of the sample.

Summary of the overall study and its limitations: Clinical and demographic metadata were provided uncurated, with the amount varying by source and participant.

The germline V gene encodes CDR1 KGHSH and CDR2 LQKENI. The germline V and J ends show losses of 0 bases and 4 bases respectively, and no gene match explains 5 bases of the junction. The cysteine opens and the phenylalanine closes a CDR3 of 16 amino acids. CDR3 DNA is the only sequence kept; it has 48 bases, read in frame from the first base. This receptor was obtained from a woman aged 40-49 years with acute or convalescent COVID-19. The source material was peripheral blood. The chain is encoded by TRBV18 joined to TRBJ1-5; TRBD1 agrees with 8 junctional bases. Here is the DNA: TGTGCCAGCTCACCACCAGGCCAGGGGGCGAATCAGCCCCAGCATTTT. The translation is CASSPPGQGANQPQHF.